This T cell receptor beta chain was found in a study of CD8+ T cells in alopecia areata. The germline V gene encodes CDR1 SQVTM and CDR2 ANQGSEA. CDR3 size: 11 residues. Stated treatment: oral pan-JAK inhibitor, 5-10 mg twice daily. This clone was observed a few times. Reverse transcription of extracted RNA yielded cDNA, which provided the sequencing template. Libraries were prepared by immunoSEQ multiplex PCR; TCRdb keeps only in-frame clonotypes and omits some of them. Altogether 150,000 to 200,000 clones are present, roughly 64% being singletons, with the ten largest covering over 9.5%. This material consisted of CD8+ T cells sorted from blood, taken at week 24, from a patient treated with tofacitinib. The chain has TRBV29-1 and TRBJ1-2, with D unclear. This clonotype was sampled from a human donor with alopecia areata. The CDR3 is CIGRTNYGYTF. The CDR3 DNA sequence: TGCATCGGGCGAACTAACTATGGCTACACCTTC.